This T cell receptor (beta chain) was sequenced during a study of graft-versus-host responses after intestinal transplantation. Looking at the study overall: Every one of the recipients received anti-thymocyte globulin induction and afterwards took tacrolimus and steroids for around 3 years. The study's findings and limits: Recipient-marrow GvH clones were detected, some having first appeared in ileum or blood. With peak circulating GvH clone levels came an association with early post-transplant HvG declines.

Assay used: immunoSEQ multiplex PCR; TCRdb lists only in-frame clones, some missing. Of 75,000 to 100,000 clones listed, about 82% are singletons. With respect to this clone: What it binds is not known.

The receptor's source is a human patient who received an intestinal transplant, so some T cells may come from the graft donor. The material was PBMCs, obtained 255 days after intestinal transplant.

The DNA for the CDR3 is TGTGCCAGCAGAAAGACAGAGAACACTGAAGCTTTCTTT. Its protein product is CASRKTENTEAFF. The V gene is TRBV6-6, the J gene TRBJ1-1; tentatively, D is TRBD1 (5 bases). Trimming cost V 6 bases and J 1 base, with 9 bases left between them. There are 13 residues in the CDR3. CDR1 is MNHNY, CDR2 SVGAGI, per germline (reference sequence).